The clone carrying this T cell receptor (beta chain) was found many times. Its antigen is unidentified. MiXCR was run by TCRdb on the reads, yielding one entry per CDR3 protein. The top ten hold approximately 49% of the sample, which has 6,000 or so distinct CDR3 sequences, roughly 16% seen once. This entry comes from a study of liver allograft versus peripheral blood T cells. Across the whole study: A comparison was made between T cell receptor repertoires in transplanted livers and those in recipients' peripheral blood.

The germline CDR1 and CDR2 sequences are MNHEY and SMNVEV (reference sequence). V shed 5 bases, J shed 1 base, and the junction held 6 bases outside the gene matches. CDR3 length: 16 residues. The study, taken as a whole, reports: Liver allograft T cell receptor repertoires were reported to differ from peripheral blood repertoires.

The sequence derives from a human patient who had a liver transplant. A share of the T cells may be of graft donor origin. The chain carries TRBV27 and TRBJ2-3; 10 bases agree with TRBD2. The chain's CDR3 is CASSPAGGHGTDTQYF. The CDR3 DNA is TGTGCCAGCAGTCCAGCGGGGGGGCATGGCACAGATACGCAGTATTTT.